One T cell receptor beta chain is described in this entry. The antigen is not known. The repertoire was sequenced with immunoSEQ multiplex PCR; TCRdb's copy has only in-frame clones and lacks some. The sample yields 2,500,000 or so clones, roughly 92% seen once. These data come from a study of shared clonotypes between healthy human individuals. The wider study: Each donor had three CD4 naive, three CD4 memory, two CD8 naive and one CD8 memory plate.

V shed 2 bases, J shed 4 bases, and the junction held 0 bases outside the gene matches. Germline V gene data show CDR1 as MNHEY and CDR2 as SVGAGI. CDR3 length equals 13 residues. Findings and limits, study-wide: The generation probabilities recorded for non-shared clonotypes fell below those of clonotypes shared by all four donors.

Healthy and HIV-negative, the adult donors had no recent acute infections or vaccinations. Sequences were obtained from naive CD4+ T cells from PBMCs. The subset: CD45RA+ positively selected. V and J are TRBV6-5 and TRBJ1-2, with 8 bases matching TRBD1. The receptor comes from a man between 18 and 29 years old in good health. Some clones in this sample may be carry-over from other donors' samples. CDR3: CASSYQGAYGYTF. The CDR3 coding sequence is TGTGCCAGCAGTTACCAGGGGGCCTATGGCTACACCTTC.